The 15 T cell receptor beta chains listed next were all sequenced from one sample in a study of vaccination and CD4 T cells after COVID-19. The antigens of these receptors remain unknown. Researchers used the Oncomine TCR Beta short-read assay to sequence DNA from cultured CD4+ T cells. TCRdb re-called the PCR reads through MiXCR, storing one row per CDR3 protein. The sample yields about 9,600 distinct CDR3 sequences, more than 35% seen once. This sample's treatment: roughly 11-day PBMC culture with coronavirus spike peptide pools or control peptides (ViraFEST assay). The collection of CD4+ T cells from the unexposed donor took place before the COVID-19 pandemic (2011-2018). The sequenced material came from CD4+ T cells from blood, cultured in vitro. These receptors originate from a human donor in good health.

This chain connects TRBV6-1 to TRBJ1-2, with a possible D match to TRBD1 (6 bases). V lost 2 bases and J lost 3, with 10 bases in between. Germline CDR1 and CDR2: MNHNS and SASEGT. The CDR3 loop spans 14 amino acids. In nucleotides, the CDR3 is TGTGCCAGCAGTGAAACAGGGTCGCACTATGGCTACACCTTC. Residues: CASSETGSHYGYTF.

The chain carries TRBV28 and TRBJ1-1; a possible D gene is TRBD1 (5 bases). This CDR3 region has 14 residues. Germline-derived CDR1 and CDR2 are MDHEN and SYDVKM. V was cut by 3 bases and J by 4 bases, with 12 bases left in between. The CDR3 DNA sequence: TGTGCCAGCAGTTTTCGGGGGAGTACCACTGAAGCTTTCTTT. It translates to CASSFRGSTTEAFF.

The CDR3 region is CASSLVGRSYGYTF. CDR3 bases: TGTGCCAGCAGCTTAGTCGGCAGATCCTATGGCTACACCTTC. The chain carries TRBV7-9 and TRBJ1-2; D uncertain. Trimming left V 1 base short and J 4 bases short, with 10 bases between. This CDR3 is 14 amino acids long. Germline V gives CDR1 SEHNR, CDR2 FQNEAQ (reference sequence).

In this sample, this clonotype turned up a few times. This sequence joins TRBV2 and TRBJ2-3; a weak D match, TRBD2 (5 bases). Trimming pared 6 bases from V and 10 bases from J, leaving 20 bases between. Germline assignment: CDR1 SNHLY and CDR2 FYNNEI. CDR3 length equals 14 residues. The DNA for the CDR3 is TGTGCCAGCAGGAGCGGCGCCGGGTCCCCATCGCAGTATTTT. Protein sequence: CASRSGAGSPSQYF.

This clonotype rates as medium-sized. The chain links TRBV4-1 to TRBJ1-1, with D maybe TRBD1 (5 bases). The V gene's germline CDR1 is MGHRA and CDR2 YSYEKL. The CDR3 runs to 16 residues. V was cut by 4 bases and J by 4 bases, with 19 bases left in between. CDR3 DNA: TGCGCCAGCAGCCGGATGGGACCCCCCGAGGGCACTGAAGCTTTCTTT. Translation: CASSRMGPPEGTEAFF.

This clonotype was seen a few times. Here the CDR3 reads CASSPLRGSSYNSPLHF. CDR3 DNA sequence: TGTGCCAGCAGTCCCCTCCGGGGATCGTCCTATAATTCACCCCTCCACTTT. The V call is TRBV27, the J call TRBJ1-6; D is undetermined. The V end was cut by 5 bases, the J end by 1 base, with 15 bases between. The CDR3 spans 17 residues. Germline lookup yields CDR1 MNHEY and CDR2 SMNVEV (reference sequence).

This clonotype was recorded a few times. For the CDR3, the DNA is TGTGCCAGCAGGGGTCAGGGAGGGGCCGGGGAGCTGTTTTTT. Translating gives CASRGQGGAGELFF. The rearrangement joins TRBV6-1 to TRBJ2-2; 7 bases align to TRBD2. Germline loops: CDR1 MNHNS, CDR2 SASEGT. After removal of 6 bases from V and 6 bases from J, the junction contained 7 bases not matched to a gene. The CDR3 is made up of 14 amino acids.

This chain connects TRBV5-4 to TRBJ2-7; 10 nucleotides agree with TRBD2. The CDR3 is 16 amino acids. Germline V gives CDR1 SGHNT, CDR2 YYREEE (reference sequence). V shed 4 bases, J shed 3 bases, and the junction held 10 bases outside the gene matches. The CDR3 loop reads CASSPGVGTSVYEQYF. The CDR3 DNA reads TGTGCCAGCAGCCCCGGGGTTGGGACTAGCGTCTACGAGCAGTACTTC.

The rearrangement joins TRBV27 to TRBJ2-1; 13 bases agree with TRBD2. This CDR3 contains 18 residues. J lost 7 bases, V lost 6 bases, and 15 bases had no gene match. Germline CDR1 is MNHEY and CDR2 is SMNVEV (reference sequence). The CDR3 reads CASSSGTGLAGAGNEQFF. DNA of the CDR3: TGTGCCAGCAGCTCCGGGACAGGACTAGCGGGAGCGGGTAATGAGCAGTTCTTC.

A few counts support this clonotype. V is TRBV19 and J is TRBJ1-2; tentatively, D is TRBD1 (6 bases). V was clipped by 1 base and J by 4 bases, with 13 bases between them. From germline, CDR1 is LNHDA and CDR2 SQIVND (reference sequence). The CDR3 loop spans 15 amino acids. The CDR3 spells CASSIGGGAGYGYTF. The DNA of the CDR3 is TGTGCCAGTAGTATAGGTGGGGGCGCGGGCTATGGCTACACCTTC.

The genes are TRBV7-8 and TRBJ2-2, with 7 bases lining up with TRBD2. Germline trimming cut 1 base from V and 4 bases from J; bases unmatched to any gene: 6. This CDR3 has 16 amino acids. Germline CDR1 reads SGHVS; CDR2 reads FQNEAQ. CDR3 DNA sequence: TGTGCCAGCAGCTTAGTGGGGGGGTGGAGCACCGGGGAGCTGTTTTTT. Translating gives CASSLVGGWSTGELFF.

This clonotype has a handful of counts. CDR3 region: CASSFAGSYGYTF. CDR3 bases: TGCGCCAGCAGTTTTGCAGGGAGCTATGGCTACACCTTC. This chain uses TRBV10-1 with TRBJ1-2; D is perhaps TRBD1 (5 bases). CDR1 and CDR2 (germline): WNHNN, SYGVQD (reference sequence). Trimming cost V 5 bases and J 4 bases, with 11 bases left between them. The CDR3 sequence is 13 residues long.

In this sample, this clonotype turned up a few times. The V and J genes are TRBV5-1 and TRBJ2-3; D is unclear. The germline gives CDR1 SGHRS, CDR2 YFSETQ. The V end lost 4 bases, the J end lost 4 bases, and 7 bases lay between the germline ends. CDR3 length: 12 residues. CDR3 residues: CASSPRADTQYF. The CDR3 DNA sequence: TGCGCCAGCAGCCCAAGGGCAGATACGCAGTATTTT.

J is TRBJ1-1 and V is TRBV7-9, with D unclear. Per the germline V gene, CDR1 is SEHNR and CDR2 is FQNEAQ (reference sequence). This CDR3 comprises 14 residues. The V and J ends lost 5 bases and 1 base respectively, with 11 bases between them. The CDR3: CASSPQGRNTEAFF. CDR3 sequence (DNA): TGTGCCAGCAGCCCGCAAGGACGGAACACTGAAGCTTTCTTT.

The V gene is TRBV27, the J gene TRBJ1-2; possible D gene TRBD1, 5 bases. The ends were cut back, 4 bases at V and 7 bases at J, with 16 bases in the middle. From germline, CDR1 is MNHEY and CDR2 SMNVEV (reference sequence). This CDR3 is 14 amino acids long. The CDR3 sequence is CASSWDRRGGGYTF. CDR3 DNA sequence: TGTGCCAGCAGTTGGGACCGCCGGGGGGGTGGCTACACCTTC.